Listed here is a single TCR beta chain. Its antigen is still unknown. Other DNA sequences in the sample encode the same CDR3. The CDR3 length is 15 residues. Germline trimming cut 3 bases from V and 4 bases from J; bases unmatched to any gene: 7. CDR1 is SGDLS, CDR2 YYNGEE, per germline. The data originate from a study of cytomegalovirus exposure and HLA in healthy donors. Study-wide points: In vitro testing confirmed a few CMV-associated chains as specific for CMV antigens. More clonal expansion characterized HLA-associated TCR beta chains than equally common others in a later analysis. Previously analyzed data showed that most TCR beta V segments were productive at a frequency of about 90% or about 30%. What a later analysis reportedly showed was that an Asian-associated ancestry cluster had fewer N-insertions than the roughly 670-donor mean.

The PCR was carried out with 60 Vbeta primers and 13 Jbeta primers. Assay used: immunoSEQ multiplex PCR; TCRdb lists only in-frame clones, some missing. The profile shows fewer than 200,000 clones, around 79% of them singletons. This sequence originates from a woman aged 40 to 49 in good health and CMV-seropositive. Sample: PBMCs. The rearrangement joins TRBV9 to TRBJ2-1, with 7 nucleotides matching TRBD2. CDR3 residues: CASSARLAEYNEQFF. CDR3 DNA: TGTGCCAGCAGCGCCCGACTAGCAGAGTACAATGAGCAGTTCTTC.